This section outlines one T cell receptor beta chain sequence together with its context. Unique molecular identifiers were incorporated into the prepared TCRbeta library. TCRdb ran MiXCR on the PCR reads and lists one entry per CDR3 protein. The data contain roughly 570,000 distinct CDR3 sequences, approximately 30% of them singletons. This sample was included in a study of T-cell reconstitution after alpha-beta-depleted transplantation in children. The germline gives CDR1 SGHTA, CDR2 FQGTGA. The CDR3 totals 15 residues. The ends were cut back, 4 bases at V and 2 bases at J, with 13 bases in the middle.

This clonotype was obtained from a boy under two years old with Wiskott-Aldrich syndrome, due to receive a stem cell transplant. The chain recombines TRBV7-3 with TRBJ2-3; D may be TRBD1 or TRBD2 (5 bases each). This sample comprised PBMCs, obtained before TCRalphabeta/CD19-depleted stem cell transplant. CDR3 bases: TGTGCCAGCAGCTCGGGGCCGGGCCTCACAGATACGCAGTATTTT. Its protein is CASSSGPGLTDTQYF.